This T cell receptor (beta chain) was documented in a study of T cell changes during pregnancy in multiple sclerosis. The CDR3 consists of 17 residues. Trimming removed 0 bases from V and 0 bases from J, with 12 bases in between. Germline values: CDR1 LGHNA, CDR2 YSLEER. Sequencing was performed with immunoSEQ multiplex PCR; in TCRdb, only in-frame clones are kept and a portion is missing. The table has 90,000 to 120,000 clones, roughly 92% seen once. The sequence was collected from a female donor in good health, enrolled as a control in a pregnancy study. The input for sequencing was peripheral blood, taken in the third trimester of pregnancy. The chain recombines TRBV4-3 with TRBJ1-3; D unresolved. CDR3 sequence (DNA): TGCGCCAGCAGCCAAGATATCCGGGTTTTCTCTGGAAACACCATATATTTT. Its translation is CASSQDIRVFSGNTIYF.